These 11 T cell receptor beta chains were all obtained from the same sample, sequenced in a study of T cell changes during pregnancy in multiple sclerosis. Libraries were prepared by immunoSEQ multiplex PCR; TCRdb keeps only in-frame clonotypes and omits some of them. The sample shows under 85,000 clones, about 94% of them seen only once. The input for sequencing was peripheral blood, taken in the third trimester of pregnancy. The receptors come from a female donor with multiple sclerosis, enrolled in a pregnancy study.

The chain is built from TRBV10-2 and TRBJ2-5, with D maybe TRBD2 (6 bases). Looked up from germline, CDR1 is WSHSY and CDR2 is SAAADI. There are 13 residues in the CDR3. V dropped 7 bases and J dropped 5 bases, with 14 bases sitting between them. DNA for the CDR3: TGCGCCAGCACGCAGCGGGCAGAGGAGACCCAGTACTTC. Protein sequence: CASTQRAEETQYF.

V and J are TRBV19 and TRBJ1-3; 9 positions match TRBD1. CDR1 and CDR2 from the germline V gene are LNHDA and SQIVND (reference sequence). Trimming at V came to 6 bases and at J to 4 bases, leaving 10 bases not matched to a gene. This CDR3 is built from 16 residues. The CDR3 region has the DNA TGTGCCAGTAGGAAACGGACAGGGGATTTCGGAAACACCATATATTTT. Amino acids: CASRKRTGDFGNTIYF.

This chain links TRBV9 with TRBJ1-2; TRBD1 might be the D (6 bases). Germline V gives CDR1 SGDLS, CDR2 YYNGEE. The ends were cut back, 0 bases at V and 3 bases at J, with 15 bases in the middle. The CDR3 spans 16 residues. CDR3 residues: CASSVGVGGVHYGYTF. The CDR3 DNA sequence: TGTGCCAGCAGCGTAGGGGTAGGGGGGGTTCACTATGGCTACACCTTC.

The CDR3 is CASRDNGEFNEKLFF. The DNA for the CDR3 is TGCGCCAGCAGAGATAACGGGGAGTTTAATGAAAAACTGTTTTTT. This rearrangement joins TRBV5-1 to TRBJ1-4; the D is unclear. There are 15 residues in the CDR3. Germline CDR1 and CDR2: SGHRS and YFSETQ. The V gene lost 5 bases and the J gene lost 4 bases, with 15 bases spanning the gap.

The chain joins TRBV15 to TRBJ2-5; 9 bases are a match to TRBD1. Germline V gene sequence: CDR1 LNHNV, CDR2 YYDKDF (reference sequence). The J segment lost 5 bases and the V segment lost 1 base, leaving 2 bases of the junction unmatched. There are 14 residues in the CDR3. The CDR3, as DNA: TGTGCCACCAGCAGAGGGACAGGGGTTGAGACCCAGTACTTC. Translated, it gives CATSRGTGVETQYF.

V gene TRBV6-5 combines with J gene TRBJ1-1, with D possibly TRBD1 on 6 matching bases. This CDR3 has 14 residues. Between the trimmed V and J ends, which lost 6 bases and 5 bases, there was a span of 16 bases. Germline V lookup: CDR1 MNHEY, CDR2 SVGAGI. The CDR3 DNA follows: TGTGCCAGCAGGGTAACAGGGCTGGGAACTGAAGCTTTCTTT. It yields the protein CASRVTGLGTEAFF.

V and J are TRBV4-3 and TRBJ2-5, with D perhaps TRBD2 (5 bases). This CDR3 has 17 amino acids. Germline lookup yields CDR1 LGHNA and CDR2 YSLEER. The V end lost 0 bases, the J end lost 5 bases, and 19 bases lay between the germline ends. CDR3 in DNA: TGCGCCAGCAGCCAAGAAGGCCCCCATGTTGGCGGGGAGACCCAGTACTTC. It encodes CASSQEGPHVGGETQYF.

This chain joins TRBV7-3 and TRBJ2-5; a weak D match, TRBD1 (6 bases). Per germline, CDR1 SGHTA and CDR2 FQGTGA. CDR3 length: 13 residues. Trimming removed 5 bases at V and 9 bases at J, with 16 bases between. In DNA, the CDR3 is TGTGCCAGCAGCCGGGACGAGGGGGTCGCCCAGTACTTC. It is translated as CASSRDEGVAQYF.

The J gene is TRBJ2-1, the V gene TRBV2; 7 bases agree with TRBD2. Trimming cost V 7 bases and J 0 bases; bases outside gene matches: 3. The CDR3 consists of 14 residues. Per the germline V gene, CDR1 is SNHLY and CDR2 is FYNNEI. CDR3: CASKPSGSYNEQFF. CDR3 sequence (DNA): TGTGCCAGCAAGCCTAGCGGCTCCTACAATGAGCAGTTCTTC.

This chain joins TRBV15 and TRBJ1-2; 7 bases fit TRBD1. V gave up 1 base and J gave up 4 bases; unmatched junction bases: 9. The CDR3 has 16 amino acids. Germline CDR1 LNHNV, CDR2 YYDKDF (reference sequence). Written as DNA, the CDR3 is TGTGCCACCAGCAGAGCTTCGGGACAGTTATTCTATGGCTACACCTTC. Its translation: CATSRASGQLFYGYTF.

J is TRBJ2-2 and V is TRBV19, with D perhaps matching TRBD1 (6 bases). Trimming took 10 bases from V and 5 from J, leaving 17 bases between them. This CDR3 contains 14 residues. CDR1 is LNHDA, CDR2 SQIVND, per germline (reference sequence). Here the CDR3 reads CATRPRGGTGELFF. In nucleotides, the CDR3 is TGTGCCACCCGACCGCGAGGGGGTACCGGGGAGCTGTTTTTT. Variable domain in full (rest from reference TRBV19 and TRBJ2-2): DGGITQSPKYLFRKEGQNVTLSCEQNLNHDAMYWYRQDPGQGLRLIYYSQIVNDFQKGDIAEGYSVSREKKESFPLTVTSAQKNPTAFYLCATRPRGGTGELFFGEGSRLTVL.